The 19 T cell receptor beta chains below were found in one sample sequenced in a study of shared clonotypes between healthy human individuals. The method was immunoSEQ multiplex PCR; TCRdb's version includes in-frame clones alone and lacks a portion of them. Here the sample spans over 850,000 clones, around 78% being singletons. The sample comprised memory CD4+ T cells from PBMCs. The subset: CD45RA-negative fraction. The receptor set was obtained from a man younger than 30 in good health. Some clones in this sample may be carry-over from other donors' samples.

This chain uses TRBV21-1 with TRBJ2-5. TRBV21-1 is a pseudogene. The CDR3 is made up of 14 amino acids. CDR3 in DNA: TGTGCCAGCATGCCATGGGGACCTGAAGAGACCCAGTACTTC. Protein product: CASMPWGPEETQYF.

In this sample, this clone turned up a few times. This chain links TRBV2 with TRBJ1-4, with D tentatively TRBD1 (5 bases). The CDR3 totals 13 residues. The V gene lost 6 bases and the J gene lost 8 bases, with 13 bases spanning the gap. Looked up from germline, CDR1 is SNHLY and CDR2 is FYNNEI. The CDR3 region has the DNA TGTGCCAGCAGAGCAGGGTCGAACGAAAAACTGTTTTTT. This sequence encodes CASRAGSNEKLFF.

This clone was seen once. This chain links TRBV6-1 with TRBJ1-4, with a possible D match to TRBD1 (6 bases). This CDR3 spans 15 amino acids. Germline V gives CDR1 MNHNS, CDR2 SASEGT. Trimming stripped 6 bases from V and 4 bases from J, with 15 bases between. CDR3 region: CASSLLGGLNEKLFF. The CDR3 DNA reads TGTGCCAGCAGCCTTCTGGGGGGGCTTAATGAAAAACTGTTTTTT.

The chain is built from TRBV30 and TRBJ1-1; TRBD1 might be the D (6 bases). The germline V gene encodes CDR1 GTSNPN and CDR2 SVGIG (reference sequence). V was trimmed by 3 bases and J by 0 bases, leaving 35 bases between them. This CDR3 contains 22 residues. CDR3 residues: CAWRRGWMMGGGPTGMNTEAFF. The CDR3 nucleotides are TGTGCCTGGAGGAGAGGGTGGATGATGGGAGGTGGGCCAACAGGGATGAACACTGAAGCTTTCTTT.

The chain links TRBV5-4 to TRBJ1-2, with a tentative D call TRBD1 (5 bases). The V end lost 2 bases, the J end lost 5 bases, and 13 bases lay between the germline ends. Germline V gives CDR1 SGHNT, CDR2 YYREEE (reference sequence). This CDR3 has 14 residues. In nucleotides, the CDR3 is TGTGCCAGCAGCTTCGGACAACGCACATATGGCTACACCTTC. Translating gives CASSFGQRTYGYTF.

Note on this clone: A far bigger clonotype differs at one base, so this is likely a read error. This chain links TRBV5-4 with TRBJ1-2; the match to TRBD1 covers 8 bases. The V and J ends lost 3 bases and 2 bases, in that order; junction bases with no gene match: 0. Germline CDR1 and CDR2: SGHNT and YYREEE (reference sequence). This CDR3 contains 13 residues. CDR3: CASSWTGNYGYTF. CDR3 DNA sequence: TGTGCCAGCAGCTGGACAGGGAACTATGGCTACACCTTC.

The chain combines TRBV5-1 with TRBJ2-1; D is perhaps TRBD1 or TRBD2 (7 bases each). The CDR3 has 14 amino acids. V gave up 9 bases and J gave up 6 bases, with 19 bases separating them. The germline CDR1 and CDR2 sequences are SGHRS and YFSETQ. CDR3 DNA: TGCGCCACCTCGGGCAGGGGGGGTTTCAATGAGCAGTTCTTC. Translation gives CATSGRGGFNEQFF.

This clone was counted between two and nine times. The V and J genes are TRBV28 and TRBJ1-1, with D perhaps TRBD1 (5 bases). The ends were cut back, 5 bases at V and 0 bases at J, with 16 bases in the middle. This CDR3 has 16 amino acids. CDR1 and CDR2 (germline): MDHEN, SYDVKM. The CDR3 region is CASSGGDAALNTEAFF. The CDR3 nucleotides are TGTGCCAGCAGTGGGGGGGACGCAGCATTGAACACTGAAGCTTTCTTT.

The chain recombines TRBV28 with TRBJ2-1; D possibly corresponds to TRBD2 (6 bases). Germline CDR1 and CDR2: MDHEN and SYDVKM. The CDR3 contains 15 residues. V was cut by 4 bases and J by 6 bases, with 16 bases left in between. The chain's CDR3 is CASSSSGLFLNEQFF. For the CDR3, the DNA is TGTGCCAGCAGTTCCTCGGGACTCTTTCTCAATGAGCAGTTCTTC.

The rearrangement uses TRBV11-2 and TRBJ2-7; possibly TRBD1 or TRBD2 for D (5 bases each). From germline, CDR1 is SGHAT and CDR2 FQNNGV. This CDR3 has 15 amino acids. Trimming stripped 1 base from V and 1 base from J, with 11 bases between. Here the CDR3 DNA reads TGTGCCAGCAGCTTAGGGGACGGTAGATCCTACGAGCAGTACTTC. Amino acid sequence: CASSLGDGRSYEQYF.

This clone has only one observation. The rearrangement joins TRBV18 to TRBJ2-1, with 12 bases lining up with TRBD2. Germline V gene sequence: CDR1 KGHSH, CDR2 LQKENI. The V gene end was trimmed by 6 bases and the J gene end by 9 bases; junction bases not matched to a gene: 9. The CDR3 is made up of 15 amino acids. In nucleotides, the CDR3 is TGTGCCAGCTCTCTAGCGGGAGGGCCGGGCAGTGAGCAGTTCTTC. Its translation: CASSLAGGPGSEQFF.

The gene calls are TRBV30 and TRBJ2-6; D unresolved. Germline V CDR1 and CDR2: GTSNPN, SVGIG (reference sequence). The CDR3 covers 12 residues. Trimming shortened V by 4 bases and J by 2 bases, and 3 bases separated the two germline ends. The CDR3 region is CAWKPGANVLTF. The DNA for the CDR3 is TGTGCCTGGAAACCTGGGGCCAACGTCCTGACTTTC.

The chain is built from TRBV18 and TRBJ1-1; a weak D match, TRBD1 (5 bases). Germline V gene lookup returns CDR1 KGHSH and CDR2 LQKENI. The V gene lost 8 bases and the J gene lost 1 base, with 14 bases spanning the gap. There are 14 residues in the CDR3. CDR3 bases: TGTGCCAGCGCAAAGGACACTAGGAACACTGAAGCTTTCTTT. As protein: CASAKDTRNTEAFF.

Details on this clone: Other nucleotide sequences from this sample produce the same CDR3. This chain joins TRBV18 and TRBJ1-2, with 7 bases fitting TRBD1. V was pared by 3 bases and J by 2 bases, with 0 bases of the junction left unmatched. Germline V lookup: CDR1 KGHSH, CDR2 LQKENI. This CDR3 comprises 13 residues. DNA for the CDR3: TGTGCCAGCTCACCGGACAGGAACTATGGCTACACCTTC. Protein product: CASSPDRNYGYTF.

V and J are TRBV5-1 and TRBJ2-3; 9 bases are shared with TRBD1. The CDR3 runs to 16 residues. Trimming removed 3 bases from V and 1 base from J; junction bases left unmatched: 6. The germline V gene encodes CDR1 SGHRS and CDR2 YFSETQ. Here the CDR3 DNA reads TGCGCCAGCAGCTCACGACAGGGGGGACGCACAGATACGCAGTATTTT. Amino acids: CASSSRQGGRTDTQYF. Full variable domain (outside the CDR3, taken from reference TRBV5-1 and TRBJ2-3): KAGVTQTPRYLIKTRGQQVTLSCSPISGHRSVSWYQQTPGQGLQFLFEYFSETQRNKGNFPGRFSGRQFSNSRSEMNVSTLELGDSALYLCASSSRQGGRTDTQYFGPGTRLTVL.

This chain uses TRBV7-3 with TRBJ2-6, with D possibly matching TRBD2 (6 bases). Trimming stripped 2 bases from V and 2 bases from J, with 10 bases between. The germline CDR1 and CDR2 sequences are SGHTA and FQGTGA. CDR3 length equals 16 residues. CDR3 sequence (DNA): TGTGCCAGCAGCTTAGGAGGGCCCACTGGGGCCAACGTCCTGACTTTC. It codes for CASSLGGPTGANVLTF.

V gene TRBV13 combines with J gene TRBJ2-5; 12 positions agree with TRBD2. The CDR3 totals 16 residues. The ends lost 5 bases at V and 2 bases at J; junction bases unmatched: 6. Per the germline V gene, CDR1 is PRHDT and CDR2 is FYEKMQ (reference sequence). The CDR3 DNA is TGTGCCAGCAGCCTCCTAGCGGGAGGGATACAAGAGACCCAGTACTTC. Translation gives CASSLLAGGIQETQYF.

The gene calls are TRBV7-2 and TRBJ1-2, with D possibly being TRBD1 (5 bases). Germline CDR1 reads SGHTA; CDR2 reads FQGNSA. This CDR3 is 16 amino acids long. The germline V and J ends were trimmed by 1 base and 4 bases, with 16 bases remaining between them. In DNA form, the CDR3 reads TGTGCCAGCAGCTTAGTTGGAGGGGTACGGGCCTATGGCTACACCTTC. Translating gives CASSLVGGVRAYGYTF.

The chain couples TRBV7-3 to TRBJ2-2; unclear D gene. The CDR3 consists of 13 residues. Germline CDR1 and CDR2: SGHTA and FQGTGA. Trimming took off 5 bases at V and 7 bases at J, with 11 bases between the two ends. CDR3 in amino acids: CASSLSGIGELFF. The CDR3 DNA reads as TGTGCCAGCAGCCTTAGTGGGATCGGGGAGCTGTTTTTT. Complete variable domain (other parts from reference TRBV7-3 and TRBJ2-2): GAGVSQTPSNKVTEKGKYVELRCDPISGHTALYWYRQSLGQGPEFLIYFQGTGAADDSGLPNDRFFAVRPEGSVSTLKIQRTERGDSAVYLCASSLSGIGELFFGEGSRLTVL.